The 27 T cell receptor beta chains below were found in one sample sequenced in a study of T cells after posttransplantation cyclophosphamide. Treatment was busulfan-fludarabine conditioning, a marrow graft, and cyclophosphamide on days +3 and +4. Here immunoSEQ multiplex PCR was the method, and the copy in TCRdb shows in-frame clones only, minus some. This sample has about 14,000 clones, each found more than once. The sequences come from PBMCs, collected about 1,200 days after allogeneic stem cell transplant with posttransplant cyclophosphamide. The source of these receptors is a female patient between 35 and 55 years old who received an allogeneic stem cell transplant from a related donor, was CMV-positive, and had no GVHD. The graft donor may account for some of the T cells.

This clone has ten or more counts. The chain carries TRBV11-2 and TRBJ2-5; TRBD1 is a possible D gene (6 bases). The ends were cut back, 6 bases at V and 3 bases at J, with 14 bases in the middle. Looked up from germline, CDR1 is SGHAT and CDR2 is FQNNGV. CDR3 length: 14 amino acids. The CDR3 bases are TGTGCCAGCAGACAAGGGCAGGGGAAAGAGACCCAGTACTTC. Its translation: CASRQGQGKETQYF.

This clone was detected only a few times. The CDR3 protein is CASSQGGLAGVRSFHEQYF. CDR3 in DNA: TGCGCCAGCAGCCAAGGCGGACTAGCGGGGGTCAGGTCTTTCCACGAGCAGTACTTC. The chain combines TRBV4-1 with TRBJ2-7, with 13 positions matching TRBD2. J lost 5 bases, V lost 1 base, and 14 bases had no gene match. Per the germline V gene, CDR1 is MGHRA and CDR2 is YSYEKL. The CDR3 covers 19 residues.

This clone was seen repeatedly, ten times or more. V usage is TRBV5-1 and J usage is TRBJ2-7; no definite D call. V was clipped by 2 bases and J by 1 base, with 13 bases between them. The CDR3 totals 15 residues. Looked up from germline, CDR1 is SGHRS and CDR2 is YFSETQ. CDR3 DNA: TGCGCCAGCAGCTTAGGAGCGAAGGTTTCCTACGAGCAGTACTTC. It specifies CASSLGAKVSYEQYF. The variable domain in full, completed from reference TRBV5-1 and TRBJ2-7, reads KAGVTQTPRYLIKTRGQQVTLSCSPISGHRSVSWYQQTPGQGLQFLFEYFSETQRNKGNFPGRFSGRQFSNSRSEMNVSTLELGDSALYLCASSLGAKVSYEQYFGPGTRLTVT.

This clone was observed a handful of times. The rearrangement uses TRBV6-5 and TRBJ1-1; D is ambiguous. Trimming took off 0 bases at V and 0 bases at J, with 8 bases between the two ends. The CDR3 runs to 15 residues. Germline V gene sequence: CDR1 MNHEY, CDR2 SVGAGI. DNA of the CDR3: TGTGCCAGCAGTTACTCGAGAGAGATGAACACTGAAGCTTTCTTT. It encodes CASSYSREMNTEAFF.

This clone was recorded many times. The chain employs TRBV7-7 and TRBJ2-2, with TRBD1 matching 7 bases. The CDR3 covers 16 residues. Unmatched junction bases numbered 10, after V lost 4 bases and J lost 5 bases. From germline, CDR1 is SSHAT and CDR2 FNYEAQ (reference sequence). CDR3 in amino acids: CASSSPPGGSTGELFF. CDR3 in DNA: TGTGCCAGCAGCTCCCCCCCAGGGGGAAGTACCGGGGAGCTGTTTTTT.

This clone was seen many times. V and J are TRBV5-4 and TRBJ2-5, with 8 bases lining up with TRBD2. The V and J ends lost 2 bases and 5 bases, in that order; junction bases with no gene match: 17. The CDR3 is 18 residues long. Germline V gives CDR1 SGHNT, CDR2 YYREEE (reference sequence). The DNA of the CDR3 is TGTGCCAGCAGCTTTGATACTAGCGCGGGGGGCCCGGGGGAGACCCAGTACTTC. It codes for CASSFDTSAGGPGETQYF. The entire variable domain, with the rest obtained from reference TRBV5-4 and TRBJ2-5, is as follows: ETGVTQSPTHLIKTRGQQVTLRCSSQSGHNTVSWYQQALGQGPQFIFQYYREEENGRGNFPPRFSGLQFPNYSSELNVNALELDDSALYLCASSFDTSAGGPGETQYFGPGTRLLVL.

This clone was found many times. The chain combines TRBV29-1 with TRBJ2-3; possible D gene TRBD1, 5 bases. Germline CDR1 SQVTM, CDR2 ANQGSEA. This CDR3 comprises 13 residues. V dropped 8 bases and J dropped 0 bases, with 12 bases sitting between them. CDR3 DNA sequence: TGCAGCCCCGGTGGGGCGAGCACAGATACGCAGTATTTT. Amino acids: CSPGGASTDTQYF.

Ten or more counts support this clone. V usage is TRBV15 and J usage is TRBJ2-7; TRBD1 might be the D (5 bases). Germline V gives CDR1 LNHNV, CDR2 YYDKDF (reference sequence). The CDR3 is 13 amino acids. Trimming removed 1 base at V and 5 bases at J, with 9 bases between. The CDR3 DNA reads TGTGCCACCAGCAGAGGGGGCTTCGACGAGCAGTACTTC. Translating it yields CATSRGGFDEQYF.

The chain combines TRBV5-1 with TRBJ2-3; TRBD2 is a possible D gene (6 bases). This CDR3 spans 14 amino acids. Per the germline V gene, CDR1 is SGHRS and CDR2 is YFSETQ. V was trimmed by 7 bases and J by 0 bases, leaving 12 bases between them. CDR3 nucleotides: TGCGCCAGCCTGGAGGGCAGAAGCACAGATACGCAGTATTTT. As protein: CASLEGRSTDTQYF.

This clone came up a few times. Distinct nucleotide sequences in the sample also encode this CDR3. The chain is built from TRBV9 and TRBJ2-7; D unclear. The CDR3 has 15 residues. The germline gives CDR1 SGDLS, CDR2 YYNGEE. V lost 10 bases and J lost 4, with 24 bases in between. The CDR3 spells CACFFKQKTAYEQYF. The CDR3, as DNA: TGTGCCTGTTTTTTCAAACAGAAGACGGCATACGAGCAGTACTTC.

This clone was counted ten times or more. The V gene is TRBV6-6, the J gene TRBJ2-1; TRBD1 matches at 7 bases. CDR3 length: 14 amino acids. Trimming removed 2 bases from V and 6 bases from J; junction bases left unmatched: 4. CDR1 MNHNY and CDR2 SVGAGI come from the germline V gene (reference sequence). CDR3 DNA sequence: TGTGCCAGCAGTTACCTACAGGGGAGCAATGAGCAGTTCTTC. It yields the protein CASSYLQGSNEQFF.

This clone was recorded at least ten times. The genes are TRBV27 and TRBJ1-1, with TRBD1 matching over 7 bases. J lost 2 bases, V lost 5 bases, and 8 bases had no gene match. Germline-derived CDR1 and CDR2 are MNHEY and SMNVEV (reference sequence). The CDR3 consists of 15 residues. The CDR3 is CASSVDRAVNTEAFF. In DNA form, the CDR3 reads TGTGCCAGCAGTGTAGACAGGGCGGTCAACACTGAAGCTTTCTTT.

This clone came up many times. CDR3 residues: CASRITGADYGYTF. The CDR3 nucleotides are TGTGCCAGCAGGATTACAGGGGCCGACTATGGCTACACCTTC. The rearrangement links TRBV2 to TRBJ1-2; 7 bases are a match to TRBD1. Germline CDR1 SNHLY, CDR2 FYNNEI. V lost 6 bases, J lost 3 bases, and 7 bases stayed unmatched. The CDR3 runs 14 residues.

This clone was found many times. The chain recombines TRBV7-2 with TRBJ1-4, with D unresolved. This CDR3 is built from 16 residues. V dropped 3 bases and J dropped 0 bases, with 11 bases sitting between them. CDR1 and CDR2 from the germline V gene are SGHTA and FQGNSA. Here the CDR3 DNA reads TGTGCCAGCAGCTTCGCCCAGGTGCCAACTAATGAAAAACTGTTTTTT. Translation: CASSFAQVPTNEKLFF.

At least ten counts were recorded for this clone. The rearrangement uses TRBV6-6 and TRBJ2-5; D is undetermined. The V end lost 6 bases, the J end lost 5 bases, and 7 bases lay between the germline ends. This CDR3 region has 11 residues. In germline, CDR1 is MNHNY, CDR2 SVGAGI (reference sequence). CDR3 bases: TGTGCCAGCAGCGTCGCGGAGACCCAGTACTTC. Residues: CASSVAETQYF.

This clone was detected a few times. The CDR3 coding sequence is TGTGCCAGTAGTATGGTCCCAGGGGTAACAGATACGCAGTATTTT. This sequence encodes CASSMVPGVTDTQYF. J is TRBJ2-3 and V is TRBV19, with D perhaps matching TRBD1 (6 bases). The CDR3 contains 15 residues. Germline CDR1 and CDR2: LNHDA and SQIVND (reference sequence). V gave up 3 bases and J gave up 3 bases, with 13 bases separating them. Combining the CDR3 with reference TRBV19 and TRBJ2-3 gives the whole variable domain DGGITQSPKYLFRKEGQNVTLSCEQNLNHDAMYWYRQDPGQGLRLIYYSQIVNDFQKGDIAEGYSVSREKKESFPLTVTSAQKNPTAFYLCASSMVPGVTDTQYFGPGTRLTVL.

This clone showed up many times. The gene calls are TRBV25-1 and TRBJ2-3; no clear D gene. The CDR3 spans 11 residues. CDR1 is MGHDK and CDR2 is SYGVNS in the germline V gene. The ends were cut back, 6 bases at V and 8 bases at J, with 9 bases in the middle. CDR3: CASSLPGTQYF. CDR3 sequence (DNA): TGTGCCAGCAGCCTTCCGGGTACGCAGTATTTT. Full variable domain (rest looked up from reference TRBV25-1 and TRBJ2-3): EADIYQTPRYLVIGTGKKITLECSQTMGHDKMYWYQQDPGMELHLIHYSYGVNSTEKGDLSSESTVSRIRTEHFPLTLESARPSHTSQYLCASSLPGTQYFGPGTRLTVL.

This clone was counted many times. The same CDR3 arises from other DNA sequences in this sample as well. The rearrangement joins TRBV28 to TRBJ1-2, with TRBD1 as a possible D gene (6 bases). V was trimmed by 5 bases and J by 5 bases, leaving 33 bases between them. The CDR3 extends over 20 amino acids. Per germline, CDR1 MDHEN and CDR2 SYDVKM. CDR3 loop: CASSHSLSRDRSSGRYGYTF. CDR3 coding DNA: TGTGCCAGCAGTCACAGTTTATCCCGAGACAGGTCCTCCGGGAGGTATGGCTACACCTTC.

The sample holds many counts of this clone. The chain is built from TRBV4-2 and TRBJ2-3, with D uncertain. The V gene's germline CDR1 is LGHNA and CDR2 YNFKEQ. The V gene lost 0 bases and the J gene lost 0 bases, with 10 bases spanning the gap. The length of the CDR3 is 16 residues. Here the CDR3 DNA reads TGTGCCAGCAGCCAAGACTTAGTGTCTAGCACAGATACGCAGTATTTT. Amino acid sequence: CASSQDLVSSTDTQYF.

At least ten counts were recorded for this clone. The chain recombines TRBV19 with TRBJ2-3, with TRBD2 matching 11 bases. V gave up 4 bases and J gave up 3 bases; unmatched junction bases: 9. CDR3 size: 17 residues. Germline V gene data show CDR1 as LNHDA and CDR2 as SQIVND (reference sequence). The chain's CDR3 is CASSTLAGTSGTDTQYF. As DNA, the CDR3 is TGTGCCAGTAGTACCTTGGCCGGGACTAGCGGAACAGATACGCAGTATTTT.

This clone showed up many times. The junction and the germline gene differ at one end; a read error may be behind it. This chain links TRBV7-2 with TRBJ2-3; TRBD1 matches 9 bases. The germline gives CDR1 SGHTA, CDR2 FQGNSA. CDR3 length: 13 residues. CDR3 sequence: CKTRDRATDTQYF. The CDR3 DNA is TGCAAAACCCGGGACAGGGCCACAGATACGCAGTATTTT. Together with reference TRBV7-2 and TRBJ2-3, the CDR3 gives the full variable domain: GAGVSQSPSNKVTEKGKDVELRCDPISGHTALYWYRQSLGQGLEFLIYFQGNSAPDKSGLPSDRFSAERTGGSVSTLTIQRTQQEDSAVYLCKTRDRATDTQYFGPGTRLTVL.

This clone was observed many times. CDR3 loop: CASSLATSYEQYF. The CDR3, as DNA: TGTGCCAGCAGCTTAGCTACATCCTACGAGCAGTACTTC. The V call is TRBV7-2, the J call TRBJ2-7; D remains ambiguous. Germline V gene lookup returns CDR1 SGHTA and CDR2 FQGNSA. V was shortened by 0 bases and J by 1 base, with 4 bases between the two germline ends. CDR3 length: 13 residues.

This clone was counted many times. The chain recombines TRBV11-2 with TRBJ2-3, with 9 bases aligning to TRBD2. V was clipped by 6 bases and J by 5 bases; unmatched bases: 12. The CDR3 runs to 16 residues. From germline, CDR1 is SGHAT and CDR2 FQNNGV. The CDR3 DNA is TGTGCCAGCAGGGGTGGGGTAGCGGGGGTGAAAGATACGCAGTATTTT. Translated: CASRGGVAGVKDTQYF.

This clone was picked up many times. The V call is TRBV2, the J call TRBJ2-7; TRBD1 aligns across 8 bases. J was trimmed by 6 bases and V by 5 bases; bases with no gene match: 9. CDR3 length: 14 amino acids. CDR1 and CDR2 (germline): SNHLY, FYNNEI. The CDR3 DNA sequence: TGTGCCAGCAGTACCAGGACAGGGTTTGTCGAGCAGTACTTC. Translating gives CASSTRTGFVEQYF.

This clone has ten or more counts. The gene calls are TRBV19 and TRBJ2-5, with a weak D call TRBD1 (6 bases). V lost 4 bases, J lost 0 bases, and 9 bases lay in between. The CDR3 loop spans 14 amino acids. Germline V gene data show CDR1 as LNHDA and CDR2 as SQIVND (reference sequence). The CDR3 DNA reads TGTGCCAGTAGTACCCAGGGGCACCAAGAGACCCAGTACTTC. Translated, it gives CASSTQGHQETQYF.

This clone was detected only a few times. The chain combines TRBV7-9 with TRBJ2-7, with 11 bases identical to TRBD2. CDR1 is SEHNR, CDR2 FQNEAQ, per germline (reference sequence). V lost 1 base, J lost 4 bases, and 9 bases stayed unmatched. This CDR3 is 17 amino acids long. CDR3 in DNA: TGTGCCAGCAGCTTAGTCCTAGCGGGGGGCTTCGGGTACGAGCAGTACTTC. It yields the protein CASSLVLAGGFGYEQYF.

Many counts were recorded for this clone. V and J are TRBV4-3 and TRBJ1-1, with D possibly TRBD1 on 5 matching bases. The V and J ends lost 4 bases and 4 bases respectively, with 16 bases between them. CDR1 LGHNA and CDR2 YSLEER come from the germline V gene. The CDR3 is made up of 15 amino acids. The CDR3 reads CASSRTVQGGTEAFF. DNA of the CDR3: TGCGCCAGCAGCCGGACGGTTCAGGGTGGCACTGAAGCTTTCTTT.